The clone carrying this T cell receptor beta chain was seen ten or more times. Its specificity is unknown. This specimen belongs to a study of regulatory T cells in long-lasting Graves disease. Study conclusions and caveats: Among samples with persistent disease, TRBV28, TRBJ1-2 and TRBJ2-5 were favored. Results may be inaccurate due to the small sample size.

Time point reported: newly diagnosed GD, antithyroid drugs for less than 3 months. The TCR library was prepared using RNA isolated from PBMCs. Graves' disease was diagnosed by American Thyroid Association guidelines. There are 12 residues in the CDR3. The J segment lost 8 bases and the V segment lost 5 bases, leaving 3 bases of the junction unmatched. CDR1 MDHEN and CDR2 SYDVKM come from the germline V gene. Assembly of TCR beta libraries relied on iRepertoire HTBI primers together with Arm-PCR of CDR3 regions. TCRdb reprocessed the multiplex PCR reads via MiXCR and lists one record per CDR3 protein. The table shows over 400,000 distinct CDR3 sequences, with roughly 15% occurring only once. Separately, the same data were catalogued under a study of T cells in Graves' hyperthyroidism and ophthalmopathy. As reported in that work: Ophthalmopathy was identified by the model a median approximately six months ahead of onset.

The sequence was obtained from a woman in her 50s with Graves disease. This chain joins TRBV28 and TRBJ2-1; 7 positions match TRBD1. This sample comprised peripheral blood mononuclear cells (PBMCs), obtained at new diagnosis, from a patient treated with antithyroid drugs. CDR3: CASSQQGYEQFF. CDR3 DNA sequence: TGTGCCAGCAGTCAACAGGGGTATGAGCAGTTCTTC. Full variable domain (remainder filled in from reference TRBV28 and TRBJ2-1): DVKVTQSSRYLVKRTGEKVFLECVQDMDHENMFWYRQDPGLGLRLIYFSYDVKMKEKGDIPEGYSVSREKKERFSLILESASTNQTSMYLCASSQQGYEQFFGPGTRLTVL.